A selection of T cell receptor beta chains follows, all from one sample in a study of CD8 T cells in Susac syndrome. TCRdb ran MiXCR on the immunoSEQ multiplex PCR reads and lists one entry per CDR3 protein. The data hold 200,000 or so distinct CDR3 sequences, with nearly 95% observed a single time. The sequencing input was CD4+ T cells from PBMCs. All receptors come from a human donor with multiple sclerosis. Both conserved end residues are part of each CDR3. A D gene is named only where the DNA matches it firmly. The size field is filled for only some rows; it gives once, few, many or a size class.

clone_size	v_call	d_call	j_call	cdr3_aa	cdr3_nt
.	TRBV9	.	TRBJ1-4	CASSVTGGGEKLFF	TGTGCCAGCAGCGTAACGGGAGGTGGTGAAAAACTGTTTTTT
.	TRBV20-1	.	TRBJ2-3	CSAKAESTDTQYF	TGCAGTGCTAAAGCGGAGAGCACAGATACGCAGTATTTT
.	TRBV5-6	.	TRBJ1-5	CASSLAGTNQPQHF	TGTGCCAGCAGCTTGGCAGGGACGAATCAGCCCCAGCATTTT
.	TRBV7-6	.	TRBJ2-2	CASSIRLGIGELFF	TGTGCCAGCAGCATCCGACTTGGTATCGGGGAGCTGTTTTTT
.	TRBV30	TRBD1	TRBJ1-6	CAWSLTGNRSPLHF	TGTGCCTGGAGCCTGACAGGGAACCGTTCACCCCTCCACTTT
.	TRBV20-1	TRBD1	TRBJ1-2	CSASGPGTGGYTF	TGCAGTGCTAGTGGCCCCGGGACAGGAGGCTACACCTTC
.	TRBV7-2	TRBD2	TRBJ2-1	CASSFPGGHEQFF	TGTGCCAGCAGCTTTCCGGGGGGGCATGAGCAGTTCTTC
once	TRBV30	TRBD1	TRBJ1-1	CAWSPEPGQGAWGTEAFF	TGTGCCTGGAGCCCTGAACCGGGACAGGGGGCGTGGGGCACTGAAGCTTTCTTT
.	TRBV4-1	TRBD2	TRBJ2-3	CASSLLGGGATDTQYF	TGCGCCAGCAGCCTCCTCGGCGGGGGGGCGACAGATACGCAGTATTTT
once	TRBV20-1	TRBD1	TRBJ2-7	CSAYIRDRGPYEQYF	TGCAGTGCCTATATCCGAGACAGGGGGCCTTACGAGCAGTACTTC
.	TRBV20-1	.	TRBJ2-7	CSASPNRHPVYEQYF	TGCAGTGCTAGCCCGAACCGACACCCCGTTTACGAGCAGTACTTC
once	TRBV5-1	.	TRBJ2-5	CASSRRRQSQETQYF	TGCGCCAGCAGCCGAAGACGGCAATCCCAAGAGACCCAGTACTTC
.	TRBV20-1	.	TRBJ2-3	CSLADTQYF	TGCAGTCTTGCAGATACGCAGTATTTT
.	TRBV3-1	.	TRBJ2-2	CASTGRTGELFF	TGTGCCAGTACAGGGCGCACCGGGGAGCTGTTTTTT
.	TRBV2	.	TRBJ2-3	CASSDRTRTQYF	TGTGCCAGCAGTGACCGGACCCGTACGCAGTATTTT
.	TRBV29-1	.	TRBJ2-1	CSVEVGSGAEQFF	TGCAGCGTTGAGGTCGGGTCAGGGGCTGAGCAGTTCTTC
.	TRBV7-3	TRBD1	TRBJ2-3	CASSYGQGAFADTQYF	TGTGCCAGCAGCTATGGACAGGGGGCATTTGCAGATACGCAGTATTTT
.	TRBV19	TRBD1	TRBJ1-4	CASGDSFNEKLFF	TGTGCCAGTGGGGACAGTTTTAATGAAAAACTGTTTTTT
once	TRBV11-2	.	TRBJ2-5	CASSLSGRETQYF	TGTGCCAGCAGCTTATCAGGGCGCGAGACCCAGTACTTC
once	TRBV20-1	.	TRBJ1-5	CSASPVNSNQPQHF	TGCAGTGCTAGTCCAGTGAATAGCAATCAGCCCCAGCATTTT
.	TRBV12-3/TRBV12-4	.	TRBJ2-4	CASSRVSENIQYF	TGTGCCAGCAGCAGGGTTTCTGAAAACATTCAGTACTTC
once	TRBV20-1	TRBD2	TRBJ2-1	CSPSGAGVSYNEQFF	TGCAGTCCCAGTGGGGCGGGAGTCTCCTACAATGAGCAGTTCTTC
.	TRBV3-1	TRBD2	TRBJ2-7	CASSQSFGGGPRNRPYEQYF	TGTGCCAGCAGCCAGTCCTTCGGCGGGGGTCCCAGGAACCGGCCCTACGAGCAGTACTTC
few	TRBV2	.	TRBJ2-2	CASRGDTGELFF	TGTGCCAGCAGGGGCGACACCGGGGAGCTGTTTTTT
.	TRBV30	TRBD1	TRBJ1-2	CAWSATGGGYTF	TGTGCCTGGAGTGCGACAGGGGGAGGCTACACCTTC
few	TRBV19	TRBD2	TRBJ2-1	CASSSSGGSYNEQFF	TGTGCCAGTAGTAGCAGCGGGGGTTCCTACAATGAGCAGTTCTTC
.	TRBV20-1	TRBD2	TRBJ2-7	CSALLSGAYEQYF	TGCAGTGCCCTTCTGAGCGGGGCCTACGAGCAGTACTTC
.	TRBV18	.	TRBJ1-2	CASSPPSGGYTF	TGTGCCAGCTCACCACCGAGTGGGGGCTACACCTTC
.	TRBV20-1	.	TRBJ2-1	CSARRGRGEQFF	TGCAGTGCTAGGAGGGGTCGGGGTGAGCAGTTCTTC
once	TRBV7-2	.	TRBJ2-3	CASSLGVYSDTQYF	TGTGCCAGCAGCTTGGGAGTATATTCAGATACGCAGTATTTT
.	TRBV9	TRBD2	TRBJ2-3	CASSSISGSVADTQYF	TGTGCCAGCAGCTCCATTAGCGGGAGTGTGGCAGATACGCAGTATTTT
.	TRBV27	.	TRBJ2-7	CASSLSRPPVYEQYF	TGTGCCAGCAGTTTATCGAGACCTCCTGTCTACGAGCAGTACTTC
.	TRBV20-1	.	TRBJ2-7	CSALARGSYEQYF	TGCAGTGCTTTAGCCAGGGGCTCCTACGAGCAGTACTTC
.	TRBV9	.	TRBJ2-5	CASSVGGQILQETQYF	TGTGCCAGCAGCGTAGGAGGACAGATACTACAAGAGACCCAGTACTTC
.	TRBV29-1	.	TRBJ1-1	CSVVTEEATPFMNTEAFF	TGCAGCGTTGTAACAGAGGAGGCAACACCGTTCATGAACACTGAAGCTTTCTTT
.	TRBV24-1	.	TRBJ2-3	CATSALTASTDTQYF	TGTGCCACCAGTGCTTTGACGGCTAGCACAGATACGCAGTATTTT
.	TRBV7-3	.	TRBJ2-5	CASSQRQQETQYF	TGTGCCAGCAGCCAGCGACAGCAAGAGACCCAGTACTTC
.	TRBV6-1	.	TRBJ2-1	CASSELRLSSYNEQFF	TGTGCCAGCAGTGAATTAAGACTCAGCTCCTACAATGAGCAGTTCTTC
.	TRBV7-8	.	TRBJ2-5	CASSPHHWQETQYF	TGTGCCAGCAGCCCCCACCACTGGCAAGAGACCCAGTACTTC
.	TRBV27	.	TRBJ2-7	CASSSQSYPRGEQYF	TGTGCCAGCAGTTCGCAGTCCTATCCTCGTGGCGAGCAGTACTTC
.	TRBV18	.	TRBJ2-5	CASSPLETQYF	TGTGCCAGCTCACCGCTGGAGACCCAGTACTTC
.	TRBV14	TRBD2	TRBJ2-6	CASSQAGGRSSGANVLTF	TGTGCCAGCAGCCAAGCGGGCGGGAGATCCTCTGGGGCCAACGTCCTGACTTTC
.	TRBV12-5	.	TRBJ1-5	CASGIGNQPQHF	TGTGCTAGTGGGATAGGGAATCAGCCCCAGCATTTT
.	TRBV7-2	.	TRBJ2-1	CASSWLYNEQFF	TGTGCCAGCAGCTGGTTATACAATGAGCAGTTCTTC